At least ten counts were recorded for the clone carrying this T cell receptor beta chain. Its specificity is unknown. These data belong to a study of identical twins. Study-wide points: A partial confounding effect on zero-insertion analyses could come from invariant MAIT and iNKT cells. Fewer insertions were carried by abundant cord blood beta clonotypes, but none was seen in memory repertoires. Twins shared out-of-frame alpha sequences with excess low generation probability.

TCRdb analysed the 5' RACE reads with MiXCR anew, one entry per CDR3 protein. The sample has roughly 690,000 distinct CDR3 sequences, roughly 6.2% seen once. With 6 bases clipped from V and 6 bases from J, the junction kept 2 bases outside the gene matches. Germline V gene lookup returns CDR1 MNHNS and CDR2 SASEGT. This CDR3 spans 14 amino acids. The sample was naive T cells sorted from blood. The chain recombines TRBV6-1 with TRBJ2-2; 12 bases map to TRBD2. The sequence was obtained from a man in his late teens or twenties in good health. In DNA form, the CDR3 reads TGTGCCAGCAGCGGACTAGCGGGATCCGGGGAGCTGTTTTTT. It yields the protein CASSGLAGSGELFF.